The 21 T cell receptor beta chains below were found in one sample sequenced in a study of T cell responses to AZD1222 COVID-19 vaccine. The table came from immunoSEQ multiplex PCR; TCRdb's copy has only in-frame clones and leaves some out. The repertoire holds roughly 67,000 clones, 80% to 90% seen once, with 28% in the top ten. The input for sequencing was peripheral blood, taken 28 days after the second AZD1222 dose. The receptors shown here come from an adult who received the AZD1222 COVID-19 vaccine.

A single count supports this clone. This chain links TRBV7-9 with TRBJ1-2; TRBD1 agrees at 7 bases. J was trimmed by 9 bases and V by 6 bases; bases with no gene match: 16. Looked up from germline, CDR1 is SEHNR and CDR2 is FQNEAQ (reference sequence). The CDR3 runs 15 residues. Here the CDR3 reads CASSRDSSMFVRYTF. CDR3 bases: TGTGCCAGCAGTCGGGACAGCTCTATGTTCGTTCGCTACACCTTC.

The chain carries TRBV5-6 and TRBJ1-5, with D possibly TRBD1 on 5 matching bases. The germline gives CDR1 SGHDT, CDR2 YYEEEE. This CDR3 has 15 amino acids. Trimming took off 0 bases at V and 12 bases at J, with 19 bases between the two ends. The DNA for the CDR3 is TGTGCCAGCAGCTTGGCGGGGGGGACGGACATCTTCCAGCATTTT. This gives the protein CASSLAGGTDIFQHF. Full variable domain (missing parts from reference TRBV5-6 and TRBJ1-5): DAGVTQSPTHLIKTRGQQVTLRCSPKSGHDTVSWYQQALGQGPQFIFQYYEEEERQRGNFPDRFSGHQFPNYSSELNVNALLLGDSALYLCASSLAGGTDIFQHFGDGTRLSIL.

The chain uses TRBV7-7 and TRBJ1-2; 7 bases are shared with TRBD1. This CDR3 contains 15 residues. In germline, CDR1 is SSHAT, CDR2 FNYEAQ (reference sequence). Trimming removed 5 bases from V and 3 bases from J; junction bases left unmatched: 9. CDR3 sequence reads: CASSPIDRVDYGYTF. CDR3 in DNA: TGTGCCAGCAGCCCTATAGACAGGGTAGACTATGGCTACACCTTC.

The chain employs TRBV18 and TRBJ1-1; no clear D gene. This CDR3 has 17 amino acids. Germline V gene data show CDR1 as KGHSH and CDR2 as LQKENI. The germline V and J ends were trimmed by 3 bases and 4 bases, with 21 bases remaining between them. Here the CDR3 reads CASSPRAAKELGTEAFF. CDR3 coding DNA: TGTGCCAGCTCACCGCGCGCCGCGAAAGAGTTGGGCACTGAAGCTTTCTTT. Combining the CDR3 with reference TRBV18 and TRBJ1-1 gives the whole variable domain NAGVMQNPRHLVRRRGQEARLRCSPMKGHSHVYWYRQLPEEGLKFMVYLQKENIIDESGMPKERFSAEFPKEGPSILRIQQVVRGDSAAYFCASSPRAAKELGTEAFFGQGTRLTVV.

This clone was recorded a few times. This chain connects TRBV12-3 or TRBV12-4 to TRBJ1-5; D unclear. The CDR3 totals 12 residues. Deletions cut 6 bases from V and 7 bases from J, with 10 bases between. Here the CDR3 DNA reads TGTGCCAGCAGCCCCACCGGGCAGCCCCAGCATTTT. Amino acid sequence: CASSPTGQPQHF.

The CDR3 sequence is CASSDRGLNPITIYF. CDR3 coding DNA: TGTGCCAGCAGTGACAGGGGTTTGAACCCAATCACCATATATTTT. The chain links TRBV28 to TRBJ1-3; TRBD1 aligns across 8 bases. The J segment lost 9 bases and the V segment lost 5 bases, leaving 12 bases of the junction unmatched. CDR3 length: 15 amino acids. Germline loops: CDR1 MDHEN, CDR2 SYDVKM.

This rearrangement joins TRBV3-1 (or the pseudogene TRBV3-2) to TRBJ2-7, with TRBD1 matching over 8 bases. V gave up 5 bases and J gave up 3 bases; unmatched junction bases: 12. The CDR3 consists of 16 residues. Germline V gives CDR1 LGHDT, CDR2 YNNKEL (reference sequence). The CDR3 DNA follows: TGTGCCAGCAGCAAGGGCGGGCAGGGGGCCCACTACGAGCAGTACTTC. This sequence encodes CASSKGGQGAHYEQYF.

This chain joins TRBV4-1 and TRBJ1-5; the match to TRBD1 covers 8 bases. CDR1 and CDR2 from the germline V gene are MGHRA and YSYEKL. After removal of 5 bases from V and 4 bases from J, the junction contained 10 bases not matched to a gene. This CDR3 comprises 16 residues. This CDR3 reads CASSLDGTGRNQPQHF. The DNA for the CDR3 is TGCGCCAGCAGCTTGGATGGGACAGGTAGAAATCAGCCCCAGCATTTT.

The chain recombines TRBV7-2 with TRBJ1-1; D is unclear. Per the germline V gene, CDR1 is SGHTA and CDR2 is FQGNSA. With 3 bases removed from V and 1 base from J, the gap between germline ends came to 3 bases. The CDR3 is made up of 12 amino acids. DNA of the CDR3: TGTGCCAGCAGCTTTAGGAACACTGAAGCTTTCTTT. Its translation: CASSFRNTEAFF.

This chain links TRBV13 with TRBJ2-5; 8 positions agree with TRBD1. The CDR3 is made up of 14 amino acids. Unmatched junction bases numbered 5, after V lost 5 bases and J lost 3 bases. Germline V gene sequence: CDR1 PRHDT, CDR2 FYEKMQ (reference sequence). The CDR3 DNA reads TGTGCCAGCAGCACCCGGACAGGGAAAGAGACCCAGTACTTC. It translates to CASSTRTGKETQYF.

This clone was counted a few times. CDR3 sequence reads: CAIKLASSYEQYF. The CDR3 nucleotides read TGTGCCATCAAACTAGCGTCCTCCTACGAGCAGTACTTC. V gene TRBV10-3 combines with J gene TRBJ2-7; 7 bases line up with TRBD2. This CDR3 region has 13 residues. Losses at the gene ends were 7 bases for V and 0 bases for J; bases not matched to a gene: 3. Germline assignment: CDR1 ENHRY and CDR2 SYGVKD.

The count of this clone is one. This chain links TRBV10-3 with TRBJ1-6; TRBD1 is a possible D gene (6 bases). The length of the CDR3 is 15 residues. The V gene lost 5 bases and the J gene lost 0 bases, with 8 bases spanning the gap. The germline V gene encodes CDR1 ENHRY and CDR2 SYGVKD. CDR3 residues: CAISPDSSYNSPLHF. CDR3 in DNA: TGTGCCATCAGTCCGGACAGCTCCTATAATTCACCCCTCCACTTT.

The rearrangement uses TRBV18 and TRBJ1-4; 7 nucleotides align to TRBD1. This CDR3 region has 16 residues. CDR1 and CDR2 (germline): KGHSH, LQKENI. The ends lost 3 bases at V and 0 bases at J; junction bases unmatched: 4. As DNA, the CDR3 is TGTGCCAGCTCACCGGTAGGGACAGCAACTAATGAAAAACTGTTTTTT. Translation gives CASSPVGTATNEKLFF.

The CDR3, as DNA: TGTGCCAGCAAGTTACCGGGGGCGGGCGGCTACACCTTC. It specifies CASKLPGAGGYTF. The chain has TRBV12-3 or TRBV12-4 and TRBJ1-2; D possibly corresponds to TRBD1 (6 bases). The CDR3 is 13 amino acids. The V end lost 7 bases, the J end lost 8 bases, and 17 bases lay between the germline ends.

The gene calls are TRBV28 and TRBJ2-7; 8 bases are shared with TRBD1. Looked up from germline, CDR1 is MDHEN and CDR2 is SYDVKM. This CDR3 spans 14 amino acids. The V and J ends lost 5 bases and 3 bases, in that order; junction bases with no gene match: 6. This chain's CDR3 is CASSTRTGLYEQYF. Written as DNA, the CDR3 is TGTGCCAGCAGTACACGGACAGGGCTCTACGAGCAGTACTTC.

Here the CDR3 reads CASSYSRGEGQPQHF. As DNA, the CDR3 is TGTGCCAGCAGTTACTCGAGAGGGGAGGGGCAGCCCCAGCATTTT. The chain joins TRBV6-5 to TRBJ1-5; perhaps TRBD1 as D (5 bases). Germline lookup yields CDR1 MNHEY and CDR2 SVGAGI. Trimming shortened V by 0 bases and J by 7 bases, and 13 bases separated the two germline ends. The CDR3 is made up of 15 amino acids.

J is TRBJ2-2 and V is TRBV9; D is tentatively TRBD1 or TRBD2 (5 bases each). The CDR3 runs 14 residues. V was cut by 4 bases and J by 6 bases, with 13 bases left in between. The germline V gene has CDR1 SGDLS and CDR2 YYNGEE. As DNA, the CDR3 is TGTGCCAGCAGCCCGATGGGGGTGTCCGGGGAGCTGTTTTTT. Translated: CASSPMGVSGELFF.

The rearrangement joins TRBV29-1 to TRBJ2-4; no definite D call. The germline V gene has CDR1 SQVTM and CDR2 ANQGSEA. The CDR3 contains 14 residues. The germline V and J ends were trimmed by 5 bases and 0 bases, with 11 bases remaining between them. The DNA of the CDR3 is TGCAGCGTTACCCAGTTACTAGCCAAAAACATTCAGTACTTC. Its translation: CSVTQLLAKNIQYF.

The rearrangement links TRBV6-6 to TRBJ1-3; the D is unclear. CDR3 size: 15 residues. The V gene lost 6 bases and the J gene lost 0 bases, with 12 bases spanning the gap. In germline, CDR1 is MNHNY, CDR2 SVGAGI (reference sequence). DNA of the CDR3: TGTGCCAGCAGCCCTAGACGTGACTCTGGAAACACCATATATTTT. It yields the protein CASSPRRDSGNTIYF.

This clone was observed a handful of times. The chain employs TRBV12-3 or TRBV12-4 and TRBJ2-1, with 16 nucleotides matching TRBD2. This CDR3 is 13 amino acids long. The V and J ends lost 10 bases and 7 bases, in that order; junction bases with no gene match: 1. In DNA form, the CDR3 reads TGTGCCACGGGACTAGCGGGAGGGAATGAGCAGTTCTTC. Translation: CATGLAGGNEQFF.

The rearrangement joins TRBV3-1 (or the pseudogene TRBV3-2) to TRBJ1-4, with TRBD1 matching over 9 bases. Looked up from germline, CDR1 is LGHDT and CDR2 is YNNKEL (reference sequence). Unmatched junction bases numbered 10, after V lost 1 base and J lost 4 bases. CDR3 length equals 18 residues. The CDR3 DNA sequence: TGTGCCAGCAGCCAAGGCAGCCACAGGGGGCGCCTTAATGAAAAACTGTTTTTT. It codes for CASSQGSHRGRLNEKLFF.